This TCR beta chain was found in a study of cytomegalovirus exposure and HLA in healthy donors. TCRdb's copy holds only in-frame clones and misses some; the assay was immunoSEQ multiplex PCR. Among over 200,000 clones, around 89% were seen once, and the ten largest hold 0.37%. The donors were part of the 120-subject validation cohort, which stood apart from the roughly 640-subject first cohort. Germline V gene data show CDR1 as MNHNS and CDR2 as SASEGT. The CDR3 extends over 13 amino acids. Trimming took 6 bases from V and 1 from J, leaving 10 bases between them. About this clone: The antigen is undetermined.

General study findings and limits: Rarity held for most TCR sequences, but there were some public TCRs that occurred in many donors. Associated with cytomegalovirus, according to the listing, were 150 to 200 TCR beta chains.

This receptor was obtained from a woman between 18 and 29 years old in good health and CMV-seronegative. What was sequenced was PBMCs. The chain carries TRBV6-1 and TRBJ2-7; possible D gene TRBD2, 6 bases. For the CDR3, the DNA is TGTGCCAGCAGCTCCGGGACTTCCTACGAGCAGTACTTC. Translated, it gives CASSSGTSYEQYF.